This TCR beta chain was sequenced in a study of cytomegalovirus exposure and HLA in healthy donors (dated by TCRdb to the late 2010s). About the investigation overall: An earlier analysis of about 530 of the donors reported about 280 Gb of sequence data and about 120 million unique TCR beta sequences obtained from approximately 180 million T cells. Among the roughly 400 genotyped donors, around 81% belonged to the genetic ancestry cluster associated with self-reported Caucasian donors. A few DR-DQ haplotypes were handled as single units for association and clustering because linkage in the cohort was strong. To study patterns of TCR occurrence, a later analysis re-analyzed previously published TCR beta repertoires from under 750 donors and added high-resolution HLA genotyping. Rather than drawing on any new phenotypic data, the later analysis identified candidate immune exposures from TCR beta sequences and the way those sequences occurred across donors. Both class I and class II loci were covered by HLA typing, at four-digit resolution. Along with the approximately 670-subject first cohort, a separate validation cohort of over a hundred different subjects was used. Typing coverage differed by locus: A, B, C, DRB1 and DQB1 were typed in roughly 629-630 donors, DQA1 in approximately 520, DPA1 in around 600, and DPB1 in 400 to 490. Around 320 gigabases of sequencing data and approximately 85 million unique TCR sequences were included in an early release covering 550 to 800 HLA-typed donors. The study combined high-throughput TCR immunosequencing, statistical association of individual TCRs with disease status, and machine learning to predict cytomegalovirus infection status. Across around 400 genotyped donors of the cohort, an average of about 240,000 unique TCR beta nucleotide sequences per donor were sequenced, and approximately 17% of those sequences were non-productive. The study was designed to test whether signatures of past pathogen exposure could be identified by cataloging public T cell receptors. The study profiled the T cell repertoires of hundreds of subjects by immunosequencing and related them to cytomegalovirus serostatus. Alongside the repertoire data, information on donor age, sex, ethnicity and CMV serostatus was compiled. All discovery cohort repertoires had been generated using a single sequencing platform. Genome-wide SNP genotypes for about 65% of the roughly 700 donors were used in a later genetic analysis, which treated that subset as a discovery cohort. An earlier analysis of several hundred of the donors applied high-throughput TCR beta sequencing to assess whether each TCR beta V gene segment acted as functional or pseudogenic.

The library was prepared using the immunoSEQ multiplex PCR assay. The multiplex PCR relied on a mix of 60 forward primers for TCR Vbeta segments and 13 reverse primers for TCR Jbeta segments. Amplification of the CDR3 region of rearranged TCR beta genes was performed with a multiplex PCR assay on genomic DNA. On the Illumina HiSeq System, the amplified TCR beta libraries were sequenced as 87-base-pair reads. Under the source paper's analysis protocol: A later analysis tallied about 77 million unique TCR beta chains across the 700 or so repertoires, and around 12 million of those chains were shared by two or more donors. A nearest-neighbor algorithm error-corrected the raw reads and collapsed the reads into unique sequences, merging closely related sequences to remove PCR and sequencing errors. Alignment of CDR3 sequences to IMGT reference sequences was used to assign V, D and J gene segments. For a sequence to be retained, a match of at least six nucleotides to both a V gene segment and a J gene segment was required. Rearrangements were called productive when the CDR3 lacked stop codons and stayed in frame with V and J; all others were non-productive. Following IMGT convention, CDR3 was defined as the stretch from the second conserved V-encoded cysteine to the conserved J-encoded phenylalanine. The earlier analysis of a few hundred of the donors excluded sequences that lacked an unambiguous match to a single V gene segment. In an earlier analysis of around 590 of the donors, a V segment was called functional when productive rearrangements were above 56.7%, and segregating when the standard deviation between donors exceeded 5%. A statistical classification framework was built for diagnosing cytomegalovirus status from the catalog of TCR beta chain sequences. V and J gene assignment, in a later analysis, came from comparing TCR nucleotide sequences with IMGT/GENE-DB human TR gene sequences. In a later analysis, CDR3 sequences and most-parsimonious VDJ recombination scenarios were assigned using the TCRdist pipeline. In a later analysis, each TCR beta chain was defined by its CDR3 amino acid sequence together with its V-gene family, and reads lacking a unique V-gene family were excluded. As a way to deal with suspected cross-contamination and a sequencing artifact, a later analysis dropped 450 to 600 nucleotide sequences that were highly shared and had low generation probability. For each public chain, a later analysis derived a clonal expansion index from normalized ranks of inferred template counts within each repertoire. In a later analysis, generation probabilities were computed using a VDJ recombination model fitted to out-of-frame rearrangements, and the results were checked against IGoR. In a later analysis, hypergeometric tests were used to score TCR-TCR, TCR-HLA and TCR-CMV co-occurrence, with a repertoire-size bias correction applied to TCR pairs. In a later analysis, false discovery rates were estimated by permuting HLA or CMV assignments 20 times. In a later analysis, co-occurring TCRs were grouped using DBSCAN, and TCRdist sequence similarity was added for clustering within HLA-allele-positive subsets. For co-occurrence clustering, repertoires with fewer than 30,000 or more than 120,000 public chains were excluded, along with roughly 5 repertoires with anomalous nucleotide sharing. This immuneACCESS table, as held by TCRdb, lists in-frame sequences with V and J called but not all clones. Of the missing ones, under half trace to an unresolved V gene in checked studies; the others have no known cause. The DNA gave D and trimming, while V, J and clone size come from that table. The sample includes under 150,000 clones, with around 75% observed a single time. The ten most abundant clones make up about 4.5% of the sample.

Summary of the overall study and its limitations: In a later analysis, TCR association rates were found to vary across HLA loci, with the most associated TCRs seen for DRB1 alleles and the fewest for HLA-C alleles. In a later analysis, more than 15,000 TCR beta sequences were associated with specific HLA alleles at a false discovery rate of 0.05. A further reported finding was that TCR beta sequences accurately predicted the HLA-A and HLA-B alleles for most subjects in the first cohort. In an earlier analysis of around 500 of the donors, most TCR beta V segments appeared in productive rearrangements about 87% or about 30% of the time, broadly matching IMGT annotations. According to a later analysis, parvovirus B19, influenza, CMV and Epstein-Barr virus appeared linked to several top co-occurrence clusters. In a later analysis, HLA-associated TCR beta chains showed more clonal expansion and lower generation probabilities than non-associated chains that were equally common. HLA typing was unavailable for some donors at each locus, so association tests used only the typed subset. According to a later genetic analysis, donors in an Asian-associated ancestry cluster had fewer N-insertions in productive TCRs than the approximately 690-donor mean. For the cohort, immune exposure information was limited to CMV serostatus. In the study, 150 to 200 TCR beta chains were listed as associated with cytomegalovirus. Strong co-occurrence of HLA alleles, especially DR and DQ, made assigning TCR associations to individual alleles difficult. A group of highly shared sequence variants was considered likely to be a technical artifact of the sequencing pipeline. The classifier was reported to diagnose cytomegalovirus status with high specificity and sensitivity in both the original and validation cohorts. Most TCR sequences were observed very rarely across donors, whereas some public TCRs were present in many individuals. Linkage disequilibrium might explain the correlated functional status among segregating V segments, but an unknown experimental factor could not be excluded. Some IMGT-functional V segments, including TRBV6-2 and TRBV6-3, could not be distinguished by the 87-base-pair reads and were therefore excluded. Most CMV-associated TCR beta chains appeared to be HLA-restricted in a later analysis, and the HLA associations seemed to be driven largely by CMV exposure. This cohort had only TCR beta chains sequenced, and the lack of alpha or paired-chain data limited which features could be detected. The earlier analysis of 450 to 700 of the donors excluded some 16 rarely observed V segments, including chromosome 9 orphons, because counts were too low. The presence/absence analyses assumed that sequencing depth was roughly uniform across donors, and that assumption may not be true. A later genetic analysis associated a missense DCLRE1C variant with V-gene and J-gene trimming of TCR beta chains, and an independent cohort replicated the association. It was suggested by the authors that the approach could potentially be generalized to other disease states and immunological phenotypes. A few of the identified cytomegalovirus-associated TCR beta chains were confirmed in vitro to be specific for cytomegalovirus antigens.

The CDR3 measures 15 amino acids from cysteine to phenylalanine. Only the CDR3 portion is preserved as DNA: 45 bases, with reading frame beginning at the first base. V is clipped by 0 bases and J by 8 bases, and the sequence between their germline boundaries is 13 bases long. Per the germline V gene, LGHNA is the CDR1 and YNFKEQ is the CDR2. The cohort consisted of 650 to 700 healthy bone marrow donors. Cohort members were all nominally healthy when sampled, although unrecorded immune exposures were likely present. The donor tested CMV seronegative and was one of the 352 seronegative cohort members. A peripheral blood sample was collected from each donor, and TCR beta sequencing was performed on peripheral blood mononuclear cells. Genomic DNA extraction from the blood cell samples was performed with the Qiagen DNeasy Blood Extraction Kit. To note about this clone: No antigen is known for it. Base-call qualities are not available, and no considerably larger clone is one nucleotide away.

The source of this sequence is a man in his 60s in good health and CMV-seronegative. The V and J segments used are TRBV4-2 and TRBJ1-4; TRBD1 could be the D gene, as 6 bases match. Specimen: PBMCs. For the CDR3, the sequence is CASSQDPQGHEKLFF. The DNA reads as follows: TGTGCCAGCAGCCAAGATCCCCAGGGGCACGAAAAACTGTTTTTT.